One and the same sample provided the 23 T cell receptor beta chains below, sequenced in a study of shared clonotypes between healthy human individuals. This table comes from immunoSEQ multiplex PCR, and its TCRdb copy is limited to in-frame clones, with some not included. The top ten clones hold 10% to 15% of a sample with about 490,000 clones, less than 80% of them seen once. Sequencing was done on a sample of PBMCs. These receptors all come from a middle-aged woman in good health. Some clones in this sample may be carry-over from other donors' samples.

The rearrangement links TRBV5-5 to TRBJ2-5, with D possibly being TRBD1 (5 bases). This CDR3 has 13 residues. Germline V gene lookup returns CDR1 SGHKS and CDR2 YYEKEE (reference sequence). The V and J ends lost 4 bases and 2 bases respectively, with 9 bases between them. The CDR3 DNA reads TGTGCCAGCAGCGCAGGGTTACAAGAGACCCAGTACTTC. Translated: CASSAGLQETQYF.

This rearrangement joins TRBV6-1 to TRBJ2-2, with D tentatively TRBD1 (5 bases). The CDR3 runs 14 residues. With 7 bases removed from V and 3 bases from J, the gap between germline ends came to 12 bases. Looked up from germline, CDR1 is MNHNS and CDR2 is SASEGT. Written as DNA, the CDR3 is TGTGCCAGCATTCGACAGTGGGACACCGGGGAGCTGTTTTTT. It translates to CASIRQWDTGELFF.

The rearrangement links TRBV11-3 to TRBJ2-3; 9 bases match TRBD2. Germline V CDR1 and CDR2: SGHNT, YENEEA. This CDR3 is built from 16 residues. J was trimmed by 3 bases and V by 1 base; bases with no gene match: 5. CDR3 sequence (DNA): TGTGCCAGCAGCTTAGGGGCTAGCGGGGAAACAGATACGCAGTATTTT. This translates into CASSLGASGETDTQYF.

The chain links TRBV5-6 to TRBJ2-1; 7 nucleotides agree with TRBD2. Trimming cost V 7 bases and J 6 bases; bases outside gene matches: 13. CDR3 length: 15 residues. The germline V gene has CDR1 SGHDT and CDR2 YYEEEE. The CDR3 is CASLGAGVPSNEQFF. In DNA, the CDR3 is TGTGCCAGCCTTGGGGCGGGGGTCCCGAGCAATGAGCAGTTCTTC.

The chain recombines TRBV6-1 with TRBJ2-3; D ambiguous. V was shortened by 4 bases and J by 6 bases, with 11 bases between the two germline ends. Germline CDR1 MNHNS, CDR2 SASEGT. This CDR3 has 13 residues. CDR3: CASSAERRDTQYF. The DNA of the CDR3 is TGTGCCAGCAGTGCAGAAAGGCGCGATACGCAGTATTTT.

V and J are TRBV4-1 and TRBJ2-5, with 9 nucleotides matching TRBD2. The ends lost 1 base at V and 3 bases at J; junction bases unmatched: 9. CDR1 is MGHRA, CDR2 YSYEKL, per germline. This CDR3 region has 17 residues. The CDR3 reads CASSQVAGGRRKETQYF. The CDR3 region has the DNA TGCGCCAGCAGCCAAGTCGCGGGAGGGCGTAGGAAAGAGACCCAGTACTTC.

A single count supports this clone. The genes are TRBV2 and TRBJ1-1, with 8 bases fitting TRBD1. From germline, CDR1 is SNHLY and CDR2 FYNNEI. J gave up 3 bases and V 2 bases, and 2 bases lay outside the gene matches. The CDR3 is made up of 14 amino acids. The CDR3: CASSEYRGDTEAFF. CDR3 nucleotides: TGTGCCAGCAGTGAATACAGGGGGGACACTGAAGCTTTCTTT.

J is TRBJ2-2 and V is TRBV7-2, with TRBD1 matching over 7 bases. The V and J ends lost 5 bases and 3 bases, in that order; junction bases with no gene match: 6. The length of the CDR3 is 15 residues. Germline CDR1 and CDR2: SGHTA and FQGNSA. CDR3 sequence: CASSETGLDTGELFF. CDR3 DNA: TGTGCCAGCAGCGAGACAGGGTTGGACACCGGGGAGCTGTTTTTT.

This chain links TRBV2 with TRBJ1-2; the match to TRBD1 covers 8 bases. The V gene's germline CDR1 is SNHLY and CDR2 FYNNEI. This CDR3 spans 15 amino acids. V dropped 10 bases and J dropped 1; count of bases not matched to a gene: 11. In nucleotides, the CDR3 is TGTGCCAAGGACAGGGCATTAGGTATTAACTATGGCTACACCTTC. Residues: CAKDRALGINYGYTF.

V gene TRBV5-1 combines with J gene TRBJ2-1; TRBD2 aligns across 12 bases. This CDR3 has 14 amino acids. Looked up from germline, CDR1 is SGHRS and CDR2 is YFSETQ. V lost 5 bases and J lost 10; bases outside the gene matches: 7. CDR3 region: CASRGLAGGGEQFF. The CDR3 DNA follows: TGCGCCAGCAGGGGACTAGCGGGTGGGGGAGAGCAGTTCTTC.

This chain connects TRBV20-1 to TRBJ2-2; D gene ambiguous. Germline lookup yields CDR1 DFQATT and CDR2 SNEGSKA (reference sequence). Trimming shortened V by 1 base and J by 6 bases, and 3 bases separated the two germline ends. The CDR3 sequence is 11 residues long. CDR3 sequence (DNA): TGCAGTGCTAGAGCGGCCGGGGAGCTGTTTTTT. Translated: CSARAAGELFF.

This chain connects TRBV29-1 to TRBJ2-3; a possible D gene is TRBD1 (6 bases). CDR3 length equals 13 residues. Trimming shortened V by 7 bases and J by 3 bases, and 14 bases separated the two germline ends. Germline CDR1 and CDR2: SQVTM and ANQGSEA. In DNA, the CDR3 is TGCAGCGGAGCTGGGGGCGGGACAGATACGCAGTATTTT. It yields the protein CSGAGGGTDTQYF.

The chain couples TRBV27 to TRBJ1-2; TRBD1 matches 9 bases. Unmatched junction bases numbered 11, after V lost 5 bases and J lost 7 bases. There are 15 residues in the CDR3. The germline CDR1 and CDR2 sequences are MNHEY and SMNVEV (reference sequence). The CDR3 DNA sequence: TGTGCCAGCAGTAGTCACAGGGGGCTTATAGGTGGCTACACCTTC. Translated, it gives CASSSHRGLIGGYTF.

The chain joins TRBV18 to TRBJ1-4, with D possibly being TRBD1 (5 bases). The ends were cut back, 1 base at V and 3 bases at J, with 9 bases in the middle. The germline CDR1 and CDR2 sequences are KGHSH and LQKENI. This CDR3 contains 15 residues. CDR3 in amino acids: CASSPQGMPNEKLFF. In DNA form, the CDR3 reads TGTGCCAGCTCACCACAGGGGATGCCTAATGAAAAACTGTTTTTT. Using reference TRBV18 and TRBJ1-4 for the parts outside the CDR3, the full variable domain is NAGVMQNPRHLVRRRGQEARLRCSPMKGHSHVYWYRQLPEEGLKFMVYLQKENIIDESGMPKERFSAEFPKEGPSILRIQQVVRGDSAAYFCASSPQGMPNEKLFFGSGTQLSVL.

To note about this clone: This sequence is one base from a far larger clone and is likely a read error. The V gene is TRBV4-3, the J gene TRBJ2-5, with D tentatively TRBD2 (5 bases). Germline assignment: CDR1 LGHNA and CDR2 YSLEER. The CDR3 contains 13 residues. The CDR3 nucleotides are TGCGCCAGCAGCCTTCGGGAACAAGAGACCCGGTACTTC. Protein: CASSLREQETRYF.

This chain joins TRBV10-3 and TRBJ2-1; 9 bases agree with TRBD2. V trimming: 10 bases; J trimming: 7 bases; junction bases outside the gene matches: 8. Germline assignment: CDR1 ENHRY and CDR2 SYGVKD. CDR3 length: 13 residues. The CDR3 nucleotides are TGTGCCACTAATAGCGGGAGCGGGAATGAGCAGTTCTTC. This encodes CATNSGSGNEQFF.

This sequence joins TRBV10-3 and TRBJ2-7; possibly TRBD2 for D (6 bases). V was cut by 9 bases and J by 2 bases, with 14 bases left in between. CDR3 length equals 13 residues. CDR1 is ENHRY and CDR2 is SYGVKD in the germline V gene. CDR3 sequence: CAISGTPPYEQYF. In DNA, the CDR3 is TGTGCCATTTCCGGGACTCCCCCCTACGAGCAGTACTTC.

This clone has more than one count but fewer than ten. The sample carries other DNA sequences with the same CDR3. This chain uses TRBV5-1 with TRBJ1-2; D remains unclear. Germline CDR1 SGHRS, CDR2 YFSETQ. Trimming took off 0 bases at V and 7 bases at J, with 13 bases between the two ends. The CDR3 covers 14 residues. The CDR3 DNA reads TGCGCCAGCAGCTTGGAAGCGTCGTCGGGTGGCTACACCTTC. This translates into CASSLEASSGGYTF.

The chain recombines TRBV10-3 with TRBJ1-1; D perhaps matches TRBD1 (5 bases). CDR1 is ENHRY and CDR2 is SYGVKD in the germline V gene. Trimming cost V 4 bases and J 3 bases, with 15 bases left between them. This CDR3 has 15 residues. CDR3 protein: CAISVSRGLDTEAFF. CDR3 in DNA: TGTGCCATCAGTGTCTCCCGGGGCTTGGACACTGAAGCTTTCTTT.

This clone showed up just a few times. This specimen includes other DNA sequences encoding the same CDR3. The V call is TRBV5-1, the J call TRBJ2-5; 7 nucleotides match TRBD2. There are 13 residues in the CDR3. Germline assignment: CDR1 SGHRS and CDR2 YFSETQ. The J segment lost 5 bases and the V segment lost 1 base, leaving 2 bases of the junction unmatched. The DNA of the CDR3 is TGCGCCAGCAGCTTGTCCGGGGGGGAGACCCAGTACTTC. This translates into CASSLSGGETQYF.

The DNA for the CDR3 is TGTGCCAGCGGGAGCGGGATGGGCACTGAAGCTTTCTTT. It encodes CASGSGMGTEAFF. V usage is TRBV7-9 and J usage is TRBJ1-1, with D unclear. V was trimmed by 8 bases and J by 4 bases, leaving 14 bases between them. Germline CDR1 SEHNR, CDR2 FQNEAQ (reference sequence). This CDR3 has 13 amino acids.

The J gene is TRBJ1-3, the V gene TRBV28; D remains unclear. With 5 bases removed from V and 1 base from J, the gap between germline ends came to 15 bases. Looked up from germline, CDR1 is MDHEN and CDR2 is SYDVKM. The CDR3 runs to 16 residues. The CDR3, as DNA: TGTGCCAGCAGTCGAGTCCTGGGATGGTCTGGAAACACCATATATTTT. It yields the protein CASSRVLGWSGNTIYF.

The chain employs TRBV4-3 and TRBJ2-3, with 9 bases identical to TRBD1. The CDR3 totals 15 residues. Trimming took 4 bases from V and 3 from J; bases not matched to a gene: 5. CDR1 is LGHNA, CDR2 YSLEER, per germline. CDR3 sequence: CASSLRTGETDTQYF. The DNA of the CDR3 is TGCGCCAGCAGCCTCAGGACAGGGGAAACAGATACGCAGTATTTT.